What follows describes a single TCR beta chain. Its antigen remains unknown. CD45RO-negative, CCR7-positively selected cells formed the naive CD8 fraction, excluding terminally differentiated effector memory CD45RA+ cells. This entry comes from a study of shared clonotypes between healthy human individuals. Libraries were prepared by immunoSEQ multiplex PCR; TCRdb keeps only in-frame clonotypes and omits some of them. The table has about 2.1 million clones, just over 90% seen once. Whole-study findings and limits: Despite large depth, rarefaction showed incomplete sorted-subset sequencing.

The CDR3 has 16 residues. V gave up 0 bases and J gave up 4 bases, with 10 bases separating them. The germline V gene encodes CDR1 SGHAT and CDR2 FQDESV (reference sequence). J is TRBJ1-6 and V is TRBV11-1, with D perhaps matching TRBD1 (5 bases). The TCR sequence derives from a man aged 18 to 30 in good health. Some clones in this sample may be carry-over from other donors' samples. The source material was naive CD8+ T cells from PBMCs. The CDR3 nucleotides are TGTGCCAGCAGCTTAGCGACAGAAGGGTATAATTCACCCCTCCACTTT. Translated, it gives CASSLATEGYNSPLHF.